Presented here are 2 T cell receptor beta chains from one specimen sequenced in a study of blood T cell repertoires in COVID-19. Some clones are missing from TCRdb's copy, which holds only in-frame ones; the method was immunoSEQ multiplex PCR. The repertoire consists of roughly 250,000 clones, with approximately 86% occurring once and the leading ten covering roughly 4.9%. Material: peripheral blood. These receptors came from a woman of 80 years or more with active or convalescent COVID-19.

This clone is termed medium-sized. The chain links TRBV14 to TRBJ1-2; D unclear. CDR1 and CDR2 (germline): SGHDN, FVKESK. V lost 1 base and J lost 6, with 9 bases in between. This CDR3 has 13 residues. CDR3: CASSQAVFDGYTF. The DNA for the CDR3 is TGTGCCAGCAGCCAAGCGGTTTTCGATGGCTACACCTTC.

This clone was seen once. This chain connects TRBV11-3 to TRBJ2-1; TRBD2 is a possible D gene (6 bases). The germline gives CDR1 SGHNT, CDR2 YENEEA. The CDR3 contains 14 residues. V gave up 5 bases and J gave up 6 bases, with 14 bases separating them. The CDR3 loop is CASSQRASGNEQFF. For the CDR3, the DNA is TGTGCCAGCAGCCAGCGGGCTTCGGGCAATGAGCAGTTCTTC.